Listed below are T cell receptor beta chains from one sample, sequenced in a study of cytomegalovirus exposure and HLA in healthy donors. TCRdb keeps only in-frame clones here, not all; method: immunoSEQ multiplex PCR. The table shows roughly 100,000 clones, with 60% to 80% occurring only once. The sample was PBMCs. The receptors here all came from a man aged 45-65 years in good health and CMV-seropositive. CDR3s leave out the opening cysteine and the closing phenylalanine or tryptophan.

v_call,cdr3_aa
TRBV11-2,ASSLGYRAEETQY
TRBV5-1,ASSLEGGLGETQY
TRBV29-1,SVYRSGSYNEQF
TRBV7-3,ASSWGAGGTNEQF
TRBV5-3,ARSSSGSSGNTIY
TRBV30,AVGQGAETQY
TRBV18,ASSGDTNEKLF
TRBV5-1,ASSTSGRREETQY
TRBV7-2,ASSPDISTDTQY
TRBV5-1,ASSLAAGGDIQY
TRBV10-3,AISASTSGYNEQF
TRBV19,ASSIHSAPYEQY
TRBV7-9,ASSTSYNSPLH
TRBV7-9,SSSLEGGSFYEQY
TRBV5-1,ASSQGLVVYNEQF
TRBV18,ASSPEWTQY
TRBV27,ASSPWDRFYEQY
TRBV7-6,ASSLIYLAFRAQETQY
TRBV14,ASSQSQGPTYEQY
TRBV7-7,ASSSFLAWSYGGEQF
TRBV19,ASSPLGGRGTGELF
TRBV28,ASSRRTGGTYEQY
TRBV6-1,ASSLAPGQGTEAF
TRBV4-2,ASSQDLGTGGADTQY
TRBV10-3,AITTGQAYGYT